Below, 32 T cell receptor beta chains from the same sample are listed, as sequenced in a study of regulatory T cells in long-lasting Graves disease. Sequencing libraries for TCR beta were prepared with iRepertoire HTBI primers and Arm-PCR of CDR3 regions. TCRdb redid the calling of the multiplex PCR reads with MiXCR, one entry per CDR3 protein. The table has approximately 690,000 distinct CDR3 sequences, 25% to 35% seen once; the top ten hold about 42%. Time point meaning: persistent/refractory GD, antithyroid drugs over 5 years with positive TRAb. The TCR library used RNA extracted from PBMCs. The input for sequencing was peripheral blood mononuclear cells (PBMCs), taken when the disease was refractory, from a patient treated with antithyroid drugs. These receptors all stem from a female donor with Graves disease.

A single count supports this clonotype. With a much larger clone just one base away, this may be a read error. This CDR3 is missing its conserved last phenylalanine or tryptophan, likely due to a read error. DNA for the CDR3: TGTGCCAGCAGTGAATCGGAGACCCAGTACCTC. Protein: CASSESETQYL. The chain employs TRBV6-1 and TRBJ2-5; D is unresolved. Germline-derived CDR1 and CDR2 are MNHNS and SASEGT. V was clipped by 2 bases and J by 5 bases, with 3 bases between them. This CDR3 region has 11 residues.

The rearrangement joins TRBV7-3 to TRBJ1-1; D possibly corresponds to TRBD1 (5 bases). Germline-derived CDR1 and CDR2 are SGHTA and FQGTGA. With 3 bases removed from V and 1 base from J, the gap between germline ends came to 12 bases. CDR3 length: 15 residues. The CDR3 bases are TGTGCCAGCAGCTTGTTGGGGGGGACGAACACTGAAGCTTTCTTT. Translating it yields CASSLLGGTNTEAFF.

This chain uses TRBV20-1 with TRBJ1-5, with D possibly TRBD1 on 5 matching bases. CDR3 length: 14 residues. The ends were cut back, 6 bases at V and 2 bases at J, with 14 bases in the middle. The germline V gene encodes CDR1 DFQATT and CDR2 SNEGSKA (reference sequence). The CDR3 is CSAGTADGNQPQHF. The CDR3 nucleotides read TGCAGTGCCGGGACTGCAGACGGCAATCAGCCCCAGCATTTT.

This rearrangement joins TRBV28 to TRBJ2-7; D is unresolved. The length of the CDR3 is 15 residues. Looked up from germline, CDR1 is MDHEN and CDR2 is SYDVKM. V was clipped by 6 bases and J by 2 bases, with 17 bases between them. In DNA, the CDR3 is TGTGCCAGCAGCCTCAGGAGCACGGCGCCCTACGAGCAGTACTTC. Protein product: CASSLRSTAPYEQYF.

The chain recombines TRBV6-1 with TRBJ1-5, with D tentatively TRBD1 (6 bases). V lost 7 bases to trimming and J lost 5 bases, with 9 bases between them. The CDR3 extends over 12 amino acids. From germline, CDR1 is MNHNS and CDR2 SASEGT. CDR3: CASNTGHQPQHF. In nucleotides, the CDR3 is TGTGCCAGCAACACAGGGCATCAGCCCCAGCATTTT.

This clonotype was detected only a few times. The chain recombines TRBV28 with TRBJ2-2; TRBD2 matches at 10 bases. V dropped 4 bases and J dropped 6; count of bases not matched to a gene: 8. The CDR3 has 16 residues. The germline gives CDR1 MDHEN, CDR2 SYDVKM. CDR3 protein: CASSSSSGREAGELFF. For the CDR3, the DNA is TGTGCCAGCAGTTCATCTAGCGGGAGAGAGGCCGGGGAGCTGTTTTTT.

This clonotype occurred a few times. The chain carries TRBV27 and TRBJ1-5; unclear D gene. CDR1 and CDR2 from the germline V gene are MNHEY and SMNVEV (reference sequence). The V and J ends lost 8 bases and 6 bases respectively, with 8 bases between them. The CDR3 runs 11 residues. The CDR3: CASGYSQPQHF. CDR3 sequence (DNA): TGTGCCAGCGGCTACAGTCAGCCCCAGCATTTT.

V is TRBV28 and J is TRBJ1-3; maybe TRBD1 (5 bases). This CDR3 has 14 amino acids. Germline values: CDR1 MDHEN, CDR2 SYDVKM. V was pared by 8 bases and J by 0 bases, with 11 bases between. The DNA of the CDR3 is TGTGCCAGCCTTACAGGAAACTCTGGAAACACCATATATTTT. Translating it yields CASLTGNSGNTIYF.

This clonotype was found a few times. CDR3 in amino acids: CAGSTGGNTEAFF. The CDR3 coding sequence is TGTGCCGGATCGACAGGGGGGAACACTGAAGCTTTCTTT. V and J are TRBV2 and TRBJ1-1; 9 bases match TRBD1. This CDR3 spans 13 amino acids. Germline V gene lookup returns CDR1 SNHLY and CDR2 FYNNEI. J lost 1 base, V lost 11 bases, and 5 bases had no gene match.

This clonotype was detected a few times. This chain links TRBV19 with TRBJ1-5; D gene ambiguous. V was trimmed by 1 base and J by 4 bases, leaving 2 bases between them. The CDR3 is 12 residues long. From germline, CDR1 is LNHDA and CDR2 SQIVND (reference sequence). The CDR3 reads CASSIGNQPQHF. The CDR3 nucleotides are TGTGCCAGTAGTATAGGGAATCAGCCCCAGCATTTT.

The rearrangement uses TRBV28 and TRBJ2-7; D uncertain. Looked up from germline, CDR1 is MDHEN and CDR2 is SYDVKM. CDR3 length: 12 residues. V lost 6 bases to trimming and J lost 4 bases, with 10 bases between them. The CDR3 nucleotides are TGTGCCAGCAGCCTCCTGGAGTACGAGCAGTACTTC. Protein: CASSLLEYEQYF.

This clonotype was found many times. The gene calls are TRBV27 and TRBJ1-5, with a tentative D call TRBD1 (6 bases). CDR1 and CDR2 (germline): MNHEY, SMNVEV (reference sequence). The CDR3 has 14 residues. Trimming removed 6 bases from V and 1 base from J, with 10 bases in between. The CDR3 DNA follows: TGTGCCAGCAGGCCAACAGGGAGCAATCAGCCCCAGCATTTT. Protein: CASRPTGSNQPQHF.

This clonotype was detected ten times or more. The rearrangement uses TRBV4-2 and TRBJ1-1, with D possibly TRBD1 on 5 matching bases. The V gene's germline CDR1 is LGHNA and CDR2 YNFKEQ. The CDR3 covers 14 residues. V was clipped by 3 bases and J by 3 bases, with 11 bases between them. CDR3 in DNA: TGTGCCAGCAGCCAGGGGGTAGGGGACACTGAAGCTTTCTTT. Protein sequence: CASSQGVGDTEAFF.

The DNA for the CDR3 is TGTGCCAGCAGCCCGGCGGGTTTTGGCTACACCTTC. Protein sequence: CASSPAGFGYTF. The chain employs TRBV7-2 and TRBJ1-2, with D unclear. Germline V CDR1 and CDR2: SGHTA, FQGNSA. CDR3 length: 12 amino acids. Trimming removed 5 bases from V and 7 bases from J, with 11 bases in between.

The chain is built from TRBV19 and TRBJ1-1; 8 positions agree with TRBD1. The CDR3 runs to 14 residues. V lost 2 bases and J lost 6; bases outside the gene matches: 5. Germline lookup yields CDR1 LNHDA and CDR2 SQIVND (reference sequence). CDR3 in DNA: TGTGCCAGTAGTATAAACAGGGGGAGATCTGAAGCTTTCTTT. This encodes CASSINRGRSEAFF.

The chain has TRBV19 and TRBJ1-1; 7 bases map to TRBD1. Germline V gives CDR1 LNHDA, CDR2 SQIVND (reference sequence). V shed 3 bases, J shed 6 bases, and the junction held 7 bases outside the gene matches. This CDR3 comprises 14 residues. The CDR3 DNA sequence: TGTGCCAGTAGTATCAACAGGGGAGAGCCTGAAGCTTTCTTT. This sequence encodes CASSINRGEPEAFF.

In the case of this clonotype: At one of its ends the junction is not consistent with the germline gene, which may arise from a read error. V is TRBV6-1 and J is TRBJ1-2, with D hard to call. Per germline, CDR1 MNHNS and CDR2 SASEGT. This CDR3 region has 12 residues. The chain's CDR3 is CASTEPEYGYTF. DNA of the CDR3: TGTGCCAGCACTGAACCGGAATATGGCTACACCTTC.

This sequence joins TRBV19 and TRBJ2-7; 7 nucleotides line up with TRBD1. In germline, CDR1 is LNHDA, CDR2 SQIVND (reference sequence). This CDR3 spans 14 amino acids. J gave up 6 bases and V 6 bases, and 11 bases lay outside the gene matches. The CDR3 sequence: CASSPTNRGGEQYF. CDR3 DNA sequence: TGTGCCAGTAGCCCAACAAACAGGGGCGGCGAGCAGTACTTC.

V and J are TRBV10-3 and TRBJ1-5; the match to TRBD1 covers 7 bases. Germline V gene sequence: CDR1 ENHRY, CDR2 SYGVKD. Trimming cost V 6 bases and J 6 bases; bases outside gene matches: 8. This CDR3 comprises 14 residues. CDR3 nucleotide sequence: TGTGCCATCAGCCCAGACAGGGCTTCTCAGCCCCAGCATTTT. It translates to CAISPDRASQPQHF.

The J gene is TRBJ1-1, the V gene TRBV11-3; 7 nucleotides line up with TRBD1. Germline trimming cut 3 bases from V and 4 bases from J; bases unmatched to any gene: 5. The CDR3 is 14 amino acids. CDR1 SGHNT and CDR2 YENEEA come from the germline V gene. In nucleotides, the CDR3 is TGTGCCAGCAGCTTGAGGGGGACAGTCACTGAAGCTTTCTTT. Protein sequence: CASSLRGTVTEAFF.

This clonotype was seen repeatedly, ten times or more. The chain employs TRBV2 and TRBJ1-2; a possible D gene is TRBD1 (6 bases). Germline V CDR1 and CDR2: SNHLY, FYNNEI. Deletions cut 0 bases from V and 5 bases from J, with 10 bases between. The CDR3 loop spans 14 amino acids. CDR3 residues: CASSEALGGYGYTF. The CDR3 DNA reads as TGTGCCAGCAGTGAAGCGCTAGGGGGTTATGGCTACACCTTC.

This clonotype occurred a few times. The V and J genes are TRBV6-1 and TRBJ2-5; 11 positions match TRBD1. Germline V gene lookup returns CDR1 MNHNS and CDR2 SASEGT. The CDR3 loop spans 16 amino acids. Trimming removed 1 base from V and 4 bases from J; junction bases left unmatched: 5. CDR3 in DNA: TGTGCCAGCAGTGAAGATGGACAGGGGGCCCGAGAGACCCAGTACTTC. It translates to CASSEDGQGARETQYF.

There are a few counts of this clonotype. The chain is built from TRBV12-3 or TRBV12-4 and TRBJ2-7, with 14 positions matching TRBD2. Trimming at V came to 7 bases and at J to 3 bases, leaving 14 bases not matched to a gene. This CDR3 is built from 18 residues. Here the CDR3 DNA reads TGTGCCAGCACTCGAGAACCGGGACTAGCGGGAGTATTCTACGAGCAGTACTTC. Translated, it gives CASTREPGLAGVFYEQYF.

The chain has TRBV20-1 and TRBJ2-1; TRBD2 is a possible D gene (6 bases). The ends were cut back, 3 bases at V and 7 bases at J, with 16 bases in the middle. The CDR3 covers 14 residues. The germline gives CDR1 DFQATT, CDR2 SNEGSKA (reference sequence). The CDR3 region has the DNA TGCAGTGCTAGCCGGGACTCCATGTGGAATGAGCAGTTCTTC. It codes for CSASRDSMWNEQFF.

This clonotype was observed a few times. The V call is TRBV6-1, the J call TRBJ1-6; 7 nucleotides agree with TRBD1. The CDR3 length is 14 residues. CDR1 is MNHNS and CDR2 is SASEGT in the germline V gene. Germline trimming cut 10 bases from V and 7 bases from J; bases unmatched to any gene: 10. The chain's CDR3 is CATLTGSANSPLHF. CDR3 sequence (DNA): TGTGCCACCTTGACAGGGAGTGCGAATTCACCCCTCCACTTT.

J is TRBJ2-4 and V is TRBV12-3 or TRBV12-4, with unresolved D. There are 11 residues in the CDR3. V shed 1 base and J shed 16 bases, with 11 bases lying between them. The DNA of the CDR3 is TGTGCCAGCAGTTTAGAGGCCTCCAAATACTTC. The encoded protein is CASSLEASKYF.

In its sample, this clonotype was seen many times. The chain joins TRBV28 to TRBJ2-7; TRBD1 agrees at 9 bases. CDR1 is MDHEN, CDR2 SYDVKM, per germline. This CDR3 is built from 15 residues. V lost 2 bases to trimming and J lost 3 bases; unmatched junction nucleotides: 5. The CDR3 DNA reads TGTGCCAGCAGTTTAAGGGACAGGGTAGGCTACGAGCAGTACTTC. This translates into CASSLRDRVGYEQYF.

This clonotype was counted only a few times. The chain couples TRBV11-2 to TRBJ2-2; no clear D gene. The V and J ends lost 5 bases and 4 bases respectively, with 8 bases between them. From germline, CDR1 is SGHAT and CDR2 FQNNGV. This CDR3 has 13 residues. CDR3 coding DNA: TGTGCCAGCAGCCCTCCCGCCACCGGGGAGCTGTTTTTT. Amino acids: CASSPPATGELFF.

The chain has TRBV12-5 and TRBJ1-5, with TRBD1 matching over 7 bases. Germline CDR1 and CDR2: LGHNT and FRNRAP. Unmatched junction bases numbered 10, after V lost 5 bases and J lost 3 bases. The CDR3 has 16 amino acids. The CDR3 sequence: CASGLNPGQFNQPQHF. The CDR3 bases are TGTGCTAGTGGTCTCAACCCGGGACAGTTCAATCAGCCCCAGCATTTT.

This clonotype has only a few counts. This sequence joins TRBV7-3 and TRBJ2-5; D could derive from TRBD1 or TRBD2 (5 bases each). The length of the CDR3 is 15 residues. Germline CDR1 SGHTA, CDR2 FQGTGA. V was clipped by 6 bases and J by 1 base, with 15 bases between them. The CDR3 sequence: CASSYTGTSQETQYF. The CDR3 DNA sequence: TGTGCCAGCAGTTATACCGGGACCTCCCAAGAGACCCAGTACTTC.

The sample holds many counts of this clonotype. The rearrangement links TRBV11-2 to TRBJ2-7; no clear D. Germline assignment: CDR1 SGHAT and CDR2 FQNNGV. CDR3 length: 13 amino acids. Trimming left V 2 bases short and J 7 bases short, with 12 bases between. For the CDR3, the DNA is TGTGCCAGCAGCTTATTAAGGGTGGGAGAGCAGTACTTC. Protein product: CASSLLRVGEQYF.

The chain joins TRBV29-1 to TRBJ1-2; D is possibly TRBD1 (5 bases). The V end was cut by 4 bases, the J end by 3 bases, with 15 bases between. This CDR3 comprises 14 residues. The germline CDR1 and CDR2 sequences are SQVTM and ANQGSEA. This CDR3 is CSVVRAGWYYGYTF. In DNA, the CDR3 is TGCAGCGTTGTTAGGGCAGGGTGGTACTATGGCTACACCTTC. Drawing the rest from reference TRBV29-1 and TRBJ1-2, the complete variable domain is SAVISQKPSRDICQRGTSLTIQCQVDSQVTMMFWYRQQPGQSLTLIATANQGSEATYESGFVIDKFPISRPNLTFSTLTVSNMSPEDSSIYLCSVVRAGWYYGYTFGSGTRLTVV.